Presented here are 3 T cell receptor beta chains from one specimen sequenced in a study of shared clonotypes between healthy human individuals. Naive CD8 cells lacked CD45RO, underwent positive selection for CCR7 and left out terminally differentiated effector memory CD45RA+ cells. TCRdb keeps only in-frame clones here, not all; method: immunoSEQ multiplex PCR. In the table there are more than 2 million clones, 80% to 95% of which are singletons. Sequenced: naive CD8+ T cells from PBMCs. These receptors were obtained from a man aged 18 to 30 in good health. Some clones in this sample may be carry-over from other donors' samples.

This chain links TRBV7-6 with TRBJ2-7; D may be TRBD2 (6 bases). V was cut by 4 bases and J by 3 bases, with 16 bases left in between. The CDR3 is made up of 15 amino acids. Per germline, CDR1 SGHVS and CDR2 FNYEAQ. DNA of the CDR3: TGTGCCAGCAGCTCATCCGCCGGGAGAATCTACGAGCAGTACTTC. Protein: CASSSSAGRIYEQYF.

This chain links TRBV7-9 with TRBJ2-1; D ambiguous. The CDR3 totals 15 residues. Germline V gene sequence: CDR1 SEHNR, CDR2 FQNEAQ (reference sequence). Trimming removed 4 bases from V and 5 bases from J, with 15 bases in between. This CDR3 reads CASSSTDGRNNEQFF. CDR3 nucleotides: TGTGCCAGCAGCTCCACGGACGGCCGGAACAATGAGCAGTTCTTC.

This clone was detected only once. V usage is TRBV27 and J usage is TRBJ2-7; weak D call: TRBD2 (5 bases). This CDR3 has 14 amino acids. Trimming took off 4 bases at V and 0 bases at J, with 10 bases between the two ends. Germline-derived CDR1 and CDR2 are MNHEY and SMNVEV (reference sequence). The CDR3 DNA sequence: TGTGCCAGCAGTTCTGCGGGTGTCTCCTACGAGCAGTACTTC. As protein: CASSSAGVSYEQYF.